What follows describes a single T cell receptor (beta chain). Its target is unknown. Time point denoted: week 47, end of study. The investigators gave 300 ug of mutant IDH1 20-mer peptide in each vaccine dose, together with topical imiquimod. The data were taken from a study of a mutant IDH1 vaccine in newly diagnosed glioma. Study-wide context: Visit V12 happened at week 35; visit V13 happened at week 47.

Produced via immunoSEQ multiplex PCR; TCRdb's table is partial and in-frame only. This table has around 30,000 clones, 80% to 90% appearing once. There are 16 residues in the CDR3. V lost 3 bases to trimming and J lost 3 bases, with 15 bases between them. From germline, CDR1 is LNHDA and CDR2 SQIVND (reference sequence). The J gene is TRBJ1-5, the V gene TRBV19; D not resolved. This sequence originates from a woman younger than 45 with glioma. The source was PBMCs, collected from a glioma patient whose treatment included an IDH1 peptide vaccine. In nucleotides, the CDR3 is TGTGCCAGTAGTATGAGAACCACGGTAGTCAATCAGCCCCAGCATTTT. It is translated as CASSMRTTVVNQPQHF.